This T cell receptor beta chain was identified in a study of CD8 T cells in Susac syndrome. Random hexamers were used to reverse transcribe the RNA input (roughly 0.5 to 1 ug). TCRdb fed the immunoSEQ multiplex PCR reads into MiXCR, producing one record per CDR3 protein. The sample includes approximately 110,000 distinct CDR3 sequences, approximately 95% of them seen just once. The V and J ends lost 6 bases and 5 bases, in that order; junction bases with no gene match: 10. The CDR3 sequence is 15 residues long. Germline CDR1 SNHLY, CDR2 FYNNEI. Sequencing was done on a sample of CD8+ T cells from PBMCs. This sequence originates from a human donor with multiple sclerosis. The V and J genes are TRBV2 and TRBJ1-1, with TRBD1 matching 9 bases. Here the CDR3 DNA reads TGTGCCAGCAGGCGCTCGGACAGGGGTACAACTGAAGCTTTCTTT. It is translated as CASRRSDRGTTEAFF.